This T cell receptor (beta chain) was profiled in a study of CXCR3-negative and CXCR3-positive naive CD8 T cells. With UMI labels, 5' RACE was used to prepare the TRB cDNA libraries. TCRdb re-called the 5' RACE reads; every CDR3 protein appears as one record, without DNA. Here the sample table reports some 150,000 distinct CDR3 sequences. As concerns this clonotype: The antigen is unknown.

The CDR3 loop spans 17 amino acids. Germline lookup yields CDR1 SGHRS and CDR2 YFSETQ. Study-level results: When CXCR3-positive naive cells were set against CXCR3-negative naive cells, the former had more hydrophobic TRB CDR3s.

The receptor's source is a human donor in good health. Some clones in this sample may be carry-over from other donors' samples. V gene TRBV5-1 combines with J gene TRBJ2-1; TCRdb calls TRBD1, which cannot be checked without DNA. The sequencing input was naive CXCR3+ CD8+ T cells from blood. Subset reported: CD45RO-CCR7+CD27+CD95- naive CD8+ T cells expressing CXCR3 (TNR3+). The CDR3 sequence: CASSLWDRGVSYNEQFF. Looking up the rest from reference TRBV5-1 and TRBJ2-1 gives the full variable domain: KAGVTQTPRYLIKTRGQQVTLSCSPISGHRSVSWYQQTPGQGLQFLFEYFSETQRNKGNFPGRFSGRQFSNSRSEMNVSTLELGDSALYLCASSLWDRGVSYNEQFFGPGTRLTVL.